This T cell receptor (beta chain) stems from a study of CD8+ T cells in alopecia areata. For this clone: Its matching antigen is unknown.

Germline CDR1 reads LNHNV; CDR2 reads YYDKDF (reference sequence). This CDR3 region has 12 residues. The germline V and J ends were trimmed by 3 bases and 1 base, with 3 bases remaining between them. Study-level findings and limits: Normal skin's resident alphabeta T cells are sequenced alongside lesional scalp T cells. Mice showed clearer TCR sharing than patients did, a gap that was possibly HLA-related. Affected scalp, especially in alopecia totalis/universalis, had a higher clonality than normal scalp did.

Sequencing templates came from extracted RNA that was reverse transcribed into cDNA. Only in-frame clones appear in the TCRdb table, and some are missing; sequencing was by immunoSEQ multiplex PCR. This sample has around 210,000 clones, with more than 50% found just once. The specimen was CD8+ T cells sorted from blood. V is TRBV15 and J is TRBJ1-1; D is undetermined. The TCR comes from a human donor in good health. The chain's CDR3 is CATSSSNTEAFF. Here the CDR3 DNA reads TGTGCCACCAGCAGCTCGAACACTGAAGCTTTCTTT. The full variable domain, completed using reference TRBV15 and TRBJ1-1, is DAMVIQNPRYQVTQFGKPVTLSCSQTLNHNVMYWYQQKSSQAPKLLFHYYDKDFNNEADTPDNFQSRRPNTSFCFLDIRSPGLGDTAMYLCATSSSNTEAFFGQGTRLTVV.